The TCR beta chain under discussion was sequenced for a study of blood T cell repertoires in COVID-19. Study as a whole: The United States, Italy and Spain provided the acute and convalescent COVID-19 samples. Sources were T cells, B-cell-depleted T cells, or PBMCs; the material itself was cDNA or gDNA.

This clone was seen only once. Per the authors' pipeline: Using reference gene primer amplification, nucleated cell counts were estimated. The table came from immunoSEQ multiplex PCR; TCRdb's copy has only in-frame clones and leaves some out. From that table come the V and J calls and clone size; the DNA was used to work out D and trimming. There are about 120,000 clones in the sample; around 87% occur only once, and 7% to 9% lies in the top ten. The CDR3 totals 16 residues. Unmatched junction bases numbered 2, after V lost 0 bases and J lost 0 bases. CDR1 and CDR2 from the germline V gene are SGHRS and YFSETQ.

Sequencing used peripheral blood. This chain links TRBV5-1 with TRBJ1-3; 8 bases align to TRBD1. This TCR was recovered from a human donor in a cohort sampled during active COVID-19. CDR3 sequence (DNA): TGCGCCAGCAGCTTGGTGGACAGGGACTCTGGAAACACCATATATTTT. Its protein is CASSLVDRDSGNTIYF.